A selection of T cell receptor beta chains follows, all from one sample in a study of graft-versus-host responses after intestinal transplantation. These receptors' targets are unknown. The assay was immunoSEQ multiplex PCR, and TCRdb's table has in-frame clones only and misses some. The table lists 100,000 or so clones, roughly 91% of them singletons, with about 2% in the top ten. The sample consisted of unstimulated CD8+ T cells sorted from spleen or lymph node cells, taken before intestinal transplant. These TCRs come from a human donor who received an intestinal transplant. CDR3s include the opening cysteine and the closing phenylalanine or tryptophan. A D gene is named only where the DNA matches it firmly. Clone size is shown for a subset of rows, as once, few, many or a class of expanded clone.

d_call	v_call	clone_size	j_call	cdr3_aa	cdr3_nt
TRBD1	TRBV5-6	NA	TRBJ2-7	CASSWDRMNYEQYF	TGTGCCAGCAGCTGGGACAGAATGAACTACGAGCAGTACTTC
TRBD1	TRBV19	NA	TRBJ2-7	CASSIQGAPYEQYF	TGTGCCAGTAGTATCCAGGGGGCACCCTACGAGCAGTACTTC
TRBD2	TRBV10-2	NA	TRBJ2-1	CASSAALGLAGGHEQFF	TGCGCCAGCAGTGCCGCCCTGGGGCTAGCGGGGGGGCATGAGCAGTTCTTC
TRBD1	TRBV27	NA	TRBJ2-3	CASSFFPGQHQTDTQYF	TGTGCCAGCAGTTTTTTTCCGGGACAGCACCAAACAGATACGCAGTATTTT
NA	TRBV5-1	once	TRBJ1-2	CASSGSGAYGYTF	TGCGCCAGCAGCGGCTCAGGGGCCTATGGCTACACCTTC
TRBD1	TRBV10-3	once	TRBJ2-1	CAISGSILGTAKSEQFF	TGTGCCATCAGTGGGTCAATCCTCGGGACAGCCAAAAGTGAGCAGTTCTTC
TRBD1	TRBV4-3	NA	TRBJ1-2	CASSQDRQGPYGYTF	TGCGCCAGCAGTCAGGACAGGCAGGGGCCCTATGGCTACACCTTC
NA	TRBV7-2	once	TRBJ2-7	CASSSKGGGPYGEQYF	TGTGCCAGCAGCTCAAAGGGGGGGGGCCCCTACGGCGAGCAGTACTTC
TRBD2	TRBV4-3	NA	TRBJ2-5	CASSQKTGLAESQETQYF	TGCGCCAGCAGCCAGAAGACGGGGCTAGCGGAATCTCAGGAGACCCAGTACTTC
NA	TRBV7-6	NA	TRBJ2-7	CASSLDGGGWYEQYF	TGTGCCAGCAGCTTAGACGGAGGGGGCTGGTACGAGCAGTACTTC
TRBD1	TRBV4-3	NA	TRBJ1-2	CASSRGTGVSSGYTF	TGCGCCAGCAGCCGGGGAACAGGGGTTAGCAGTGGCTACACCTTC
NA	TRBV9	NA	TRBJ2-3	CASSVETSTDTQYF	TGTGCCAGCAGCGTAGAAACTAGCACAGATACGCAGTATTTT
TRBD1	TRBV6-1	NA	TRBJ1-3	CARQGPGNTIYF	TGTGCCCGACAGGGACCTGGAAACACCATATATTTT
NA	TRBV6-1	once	TRBJ2-7	CASSESEWGLSYEQYF	TGTGCCAGCAGTGAATCAGAATGGGGCCTCTCCTACGAGCAGTACTTC
NA	TRBV27	NA	TRBJ1-2	CASSLYGSYGYTF	TGTGCCAGCAGTTTATACGGGAGCTATGGCTACACCTTC
NA	TRBV30	NA	TRBJ2-7	CAWSPTMPNYEQYF	TGTGCCTGGAGTCCGACAATGCCCAACTACGAGCAGTACTTC
TRBD2	TRBV6-6	NA	TRBJ2-3	CASSLAGVTDTQYF	TGTGCCAGCAGCCTAGCGGGGGTCACAGATACGCAGTATTTT
TRBD2	TRBV27	NA	TRBJ2-7	CASSSYGGGYEQYF	TGTGCCAGCAGTTCCTACGGGGGAGGGTACGAGCAGTACTTC
TRBD2	TRBV4-3	NA	TRBJ2-7	CASSQDVAGGPYEQYF	TGCGCCAGCAGCCAAGACGTAGCGGGGGGGCCATACGAGCAGTACTTC
TRBD1	TRBV4-1	NA	TRBJ2-7	CASSKGTGSLYEQYF	TGCGCCAGCAGCAAGGGGACAGGGTCCCTCTACGAGCAGTACTTC
NA	TRBV7-9	NA	TRBJ2-1	CASSHRTGRESYNEQFF	TGTGCCAGCAGCCACCGAACCGGACGGGAATCCTACAATGAGCAGTTCTTC
TRBD1	TRBV19	once	TRBJ2-1	CASSIRDRVSVWDNEQFF	TGTGCCAGTAGTATCCGGGACAGGGTTTCAGTATGGGACAATGAGCAGTTCTTC
NA	TRBV19	NA	TRBJ1-2	CATQQGSYGYTF	TGTGCCACTCAACAGGGATCCTATGGCTACACCTTC
TRBD1	TRBV19	once	TRBJ1-1	CASKGPDRGDSNTEAFF	TGTGCCAGTAAAGGCCCAGACAGGGGGGACTCGAACACTGAAGCTTTCTTT
TRBD1	TRBV4-3	NA	TRBJ1-4	CASSQRDEDRGSRKLFF	TGCGCCAGCAGCCAGAGGGACGAGGACAGGGGGAGTCGGAAACTGTTTTTT
NA	TRBV27	NA	TRBJ1-2	CASSSNRQFGYTF	TGTGCCAGCAGTTCTAACCGACAATTTGGCTACACCTTC
NA	TRBV6-1	NA	TRBJ1-1	CASSAGRKAFF	TGTGCCAGCTCGGCGGGCAGGAAAGCTTTCTTT
TRBD1	TRBV25-1	NA	TRBJ2-2	CASSGGQGNTGELFF	TGTGCCAGCAGTGGGGGACAGGGAAACACCGGGGAGCTGTTTTTT
TRBD1	TRBV6-6	NA	TRBJ2-5	CASRPWTGTGETQYF	TGTGCCAGCAGACCCTGGACAGGGACGGGAGAGACCCAGTACTTC
NA	TRBV19	NA	TRBJ2-3	CASSTGDPSTDTQYF	TGTGCCAGTAGTACAGGGGACCCTTCCACAGATACGCAGTATTTT
NA	TRBV7-9	once	TRBJ2-1	CASSLGREQFF	TGTGCCAGCAGCTTAGGCAGGGAGCAGTTCTTC
TRBD2	TRBV27	NA	TRBJ2-7	CASSLSTPSGYSYEQYF	TGTGCCAGCAGTTTATCGACTCCTAGCGGATACTCCTACGAGCAGTACTTC
NA	TRBV7-2	NA	TRBJ2-7	CASSLVPGLAGEQYF	TGTGCCAGCAGCTTAGTACCGGGACTCGCAGGGGAGCAGTACTTC
TRBD1	TRBV4-3	once	TRBJ1-2	CASSQNQGAKGYTF	TGCGCCAGCAGCCAAAACCAGGGGGCCAAAGGCTACACCTTC
NA	TRBV6-6	few	TRBJ1-1	CASSYGQNTEAFF	TGTGCCAGCAGTTACGGACAAAACACTGAAGCTTTCTTT
NA	TRBV27	NA	TRBJ2-1	CASSLDSYNEQFF	TGTGCCAGCAGTTTAGACAGCTACAATGAGCAGTTCTTC
NA	TRBV19	NA	TRBJ1-5	CASSIGSQPQHF	TGTGCCAGTAGTATCGGGAGCCAGCCCCAGCATTTT
TRBD1	TRBV27	NA	TRBJ1-1	CASSHFRDRGPTEAFF	TGTGCCAGCAGTCACTTCCGGGACAGGGGGCCCACTGAAGCTTTCTTT
TRBD1	TRBV7-6	NA	TRBJ2-3	CASSPDRVTDTQYF	TGTGCCAGCAGCCCCGACAGGGTCACAGATACGCAGTATTTT
NA	TRBV30	NA	TRBJ2-2	CAWEDSNTGELFF	TGTGCCTGGGAGGACAGCAACACCGGGGAGCTGTTTTTT
TRBD1	TRBV25-1	NA	TRBJ2-7	CASSPPGQGSHEQYF	TGTGCCAGCAGTCCACCGGGACAGGGAAGCCACGAGCAGTACTTC
TRBD1	TRBV19	NA	TRBJ1-2	CASSMQGDYGYTF	TGTGCCAGTAGCATGCAGGGGGACTATGGCTACACCTTC
NA	TRBV30	NA	TRBJ1-4	CAWSVGVEGNEKLFF	TGTGCCTGGAGTGTAGGGGTGGAAGGGAATGAAAAACTGTTTTTT
TRBD2	TRBV9	NA	TRBJ2-3	CASSPVSGGWADTQYF	TGTGCCAGCAGCCCGGTGAGCGGGGGGTGGGCAGATACGCAGTATTTT
NA	TRBV7-8	NA	TRBJ2-6	CASSWRSADGANVLTF	TGTGCCAGCAGCTGGCGTTCAGCGGACGGGGCCAACGTCCTGACTTTC
NA	TRBV5-6	few	TRBJ2-7	CASSLGQSYEQYF	TGTGCCAGCAGCTTGGGACAGTCCTACGAGCAGTACTTC
NA	TRBV7-9	NA	TRBJ1-1	CASSQVRDTENTEAFF	TGTGCCAGCAGCCAAGTCCGGGACACCGAGAACACTGAAGCTTTCTTT
NA	TRBV6-1	NA	TRBJ2-7	CASGGVGYEQYF	TGTGCCAGCGGAGGGGTGGGATACGAGCAGTACTTC
NA	TRBV4-3	NA	TRBJ2-7	CASSQGRGPFLYEQYF	TGCGCCAGCAGCCAGGGAAGAGGGCCTTTTCTATACGAGCAGTACTTC
TRBD1	TRBV11-2	NA	TRBJ2-7	CASSLEGTGPPYEQYF	TGTGCCAGCAGCTTAGAAGGGACAGGGCCCCCCTACGAGCAGTACTTC
NA	TRBV7-8	NA	TRBJ2-7	CASSLDRSYEQYF	TGTGCCAGCAGCTTAGACAGGTCCTACGAGCAGTACTTC
NA	TRBV5-6	NA	TRBJ2-7	CASSLFSSSGVQYF	TGTGCCAGCAGCTTGTTTTCTTCTTCAGGTGTGCAGTACTTC